Shown below are 10 T cell receptor beta chains from a single sample sequenced in a study of early T cells in non-severe SARS-CoV-2 infection. Each CDR3 protein gets one entry after TCRdb re-called the 5' RACE reads with MiXCR. In the table there are about 71,000 distinct CDR3 sequences, about 14% of which are singletons. The sequencing used whole blood, collected at baseline. These receptors came from an adult who was a healthcare worker with PCR-confirmed SARS-CoV-2 infection or an uninfected control (not recorded which).

This clonotype was seen only a few times. This chain connects TRBV28 to TRBJ2-2, with D hard to call. Germline values: CDR1 MDHEN, CDR2 SYDVKM. The length of the CDR3 is 14 residues. Trimming cost V 6 bases and J 6 bases, with 14 bases left between them. CDR3 amino acids: CASRASYGAGELFF. The CDR3 region has the DNA TGTGCCAGCAGAGCAAGCTACGGAGCCGGGGAGCTGTTTTTT.

The chain carries TRBV7-8 and TRBJ2-5; no clear D gene. CDR1 is SGHVS, CDR2 FQNEAQ, per germline. V was clipped by 5 bases and J by 7 bases, with 17 bases between them. This CDR3 contains 14 residues. As DNA, the CDR3 is TGTGCCAGCAGCATACGGATCCTTGGACGGACCCAGTACTTC. Protein sequence: CASSIRILGRTQYF.

V usage is TRBV7-2 and J usage is TRBJ1-1; the D gene is possibly TRBD1 (5 bases). V lost 4 bases, J lost 10 bases, and 16 bases lay in between. Germline-derived CDR1 and CDR2 are SGHTA and FQGNSA. CDR3 length: 13 residues. The CDR3 loop is CASSYDQGVSAFF. The CDR3, as DNA: TGTGCCAGCAGCTACGACCAAGGGGTCTCAGCTTTCTTT.

V gene TRBV12-3 or TRBV12-4 combines with J gene TRBJ2-5; D might be TRBD1 (6 bases). This CDR3 comprises 15 residues. The ends were cut back, 3 bases at V and 2 bases at J, with 13 bases in the middle. CDR3 in amino acids: CASSLPRDTQETQYF. The CDR3 coding sequence is TGTGCCAGCAGTTTGCCCCGGGACACTCAAGAGACCCAGTACTTC.

There are many counts of this clonotype. The chain employs TRBV5-6 and TRBJ2-3; 10 bases map to TRBD2. Unmatched junction bases numbered 4, after V lost 1 base and J lost 2 bases. The CDR3 has 16 residues. Germline V gives CDR1 SGHDT, CDR2 YYEEEE. CDR3: CASSLRLAGSTDTQYF. Written as DNA, the CDR3 is TGTGCCAGCAGCTTGCGACTAGCGGGCTCCACAGATACGCAGTATTTT. The variable domain in full, with the rest retrieved from reference TRBV5-6 and TRBJ2-3, is DAGVTQSPTHLIKTRGQQVTLRCSPKSGHDTVSWYQQALGQGPQFIFQYYEEEERQRGNFPDRFSGHQFPNYSSELNVNALLLGDSALYLCASSLRLAGSTDTQYFGPGTRLTVL.

A few counts support this clonotype. This chain uses TRBV7-9 with TRBJ2-3; unclear D gene. V was trimmed by 3 bases and J by 4 bases, leaving 8 bases between them. The CDR3 runs 13 residues. The germline V gene has CDR1 SEHNR and CDR2 FQNEAQ (reference sequence). CDR3 amino acids: CASSFPSSDTQYF. In nucleotides, the CDR3 is TGTGCCAGCAGCTTCCCTTCTTCAGATACGCAGTATTTT.

This clonotype has a handful of counts. The gene calls are TRBV28 and TRBJ2-7; weak D call: TRBD2 (5 bases). The germline CDR1 and CDR2 sequences are MDHEN and SYDVKM. The CDR3 is 12 residues long. Trimming pared 6 bases from V and 3 bases from J, leaving 9 bases between. CDR3 amino acids: CASRAGLYEQYF. The CDR3 DNA follows: TGTGCCAGCAGGGCGGGCCTCTACGAGCAGTACTTC.

This clonotype showed up just a few times. The chain carries TRBV29-1 and TRBJ1-1; D ambiguous. The V end was cut by 0 bases, the J end by 3 bases, with 8 bases between. The CDR3 consists of 13 residues. Germline V gene lookup returns CDR1 SQVTM and CDR2 ANQGSEA. CDR3 residues: CSVEDGGYTEAFF. The CDR3 nucleotides are TGCAGCGTTGAAGATGGAGGGTACACTGAAGCTTTCTTT.

This clonotype was counted a few times. This chain connects TRBV2 to TRBJ1-5; no firm D call. V was pared by 8 bases and J by 4 bases, with 12 bases between. Germline values: CDR1 SNHLY, CDR2 FYNNEI. The CDR3 is 13 amino acids. CDR3 region: CASGKGGNQPQHF. CDR3 DNA sequence: TGTGCCAGCGGAAAGGGAGGGAATCAGCCCCAGCATTTT.

The chain recombines TRBV20-1 with TRBJ2-1; TRBD2 agrees at 11 bases. V dropped 5 bases and J dropped 6; count of bases not matched to a gene: 3. Per germline, CDR1 DFQATT and CDR2 SNEGSKA (reference sequence). The CDR3 is 13 residues long. CDR3 residues: CSAPLAGVNEQFF. Written as DNA, the CDR3 is TGCAGTGCTCCACTAGCGGGAGTCAATGAGCAGTTCTTC.